Listed below are T cell receptor beta chains from one sample, sequenced in a study of T cell responses to AZD1222 COVID-19 vaccine. TCRdb keeps only in-frame clones here, not all; method: immunoSEQ multiplex PCR. The sample has about 83,000 clones; more than 80% are singletons. Sequences were derived from peripheral blood, sampled on day 0 of AZD1222 vaccination. The receptors stem from an adult in good health. Each CDR3 is given with its conserved first and last residue. D genes are given only for firm matches. Size tells how often a clone was seen (once, few, many) or the class of an expanded clone, and some rows leave it out.

TGTGCCAGCAGCGGGTCTAGCGGGGTCGATGAGCAGTTCTTC CASSGSSGVDEQFF - TRBV7-2 TRBD2 TRBJ2-1
TGTGCCTGGAGTCCTAGTAATAGCTGGAGCAATCAGCCCCAGCATTTT CAWSPSNSWSNQPQHF few TRBV30 - TRBJ1-5
TGCAGTGCTACGGAGACCCAGTACTTC CSATETQYF - TRBV20-1 - TRBJ2-5
TGTGCCAGTAGCCCTAGGGAAGTTGGCGGGGAGCTGTTTTTT CASSPREVGGELFF - TRBV19 - TRBJ2-2
TGTGCCAGTAGTAAAACCCTAGCGGGGCTCTACAATGAGCAGTTCTTC CASSKTLAGLYNEQFF - TRBV19 TRBD2 TRBJ2-1
TGTGCCAGTAGTATAGGGGGAACCCACAATGAGCAGTTCTTC CASSIGGTHNEQFF once TRBV19 - TRBJ2-1
TGTGCCAGCAGCTTAGGGACAGCGAACACTGAAGCTTTCTTT CASSLGTANTEAFF few TRBV7-9 - TRBJ1-1
TGTGCCAGCAGCCAAGGCCCAAGGGGCCAAAACTATTATAGCAATCAGCCCCAGCATTTT CASSQGPRGQNYYSNQPQHF - TRBV3-1/TRBV3-2 - TRBJ1-5
TGTGCCAGCAGTTACCGGTCTGGGACGCTGGGTAATGGCTACACCTTC CASSYRSGTLGNGYTF - TRBV6-5 - TRBJ1-2
TGTGCCAGCAGCTCCGGAGGACAGACCTACAATGAGCAGTTCTTC CASSSGGQTYNEQFF once TRBV5-4 - TRBJ2-1
TGTGCCTGGAGTGTATTAGGCCGACAAGAGACCCAGTACTTC CAWSVLGRQETQYF once TRBV30 - TRBJ2-5
TGTGCCAGTAGTCCCCTAGGGAGGAACACTGAAGCTTTCTTT CASSPLGRNTEAFF - TRBV19 - TRBJ1-1
TGTGCCAGCAGTTTAGGGGGGTATGGCTACACCTTC CASSLGGYGYTF - TRBV28 - TRBJ1-2
TGCGCCAGCAGCTTGGGCGTTTTCGACAATGAGCAGTTCTTC CASSLGVFDNEQFF - TRBV5-1 - TRBJ2-1
TGTGCCAGCGGCAATAGGGCAGGGGTGCTAGAGACCCAGTACTTC CASGNRAGVLETQYF - TRBV6-5 - TRBJ2-5
TGTGCCAGCAGCTGGACAGGAGCTCTATCTGGAAACACCATATATTTT CASSWTGALSGNTIYF - TRBV5-6 TRBD1 TRBJ1-3
TGCGCCAGCAGCTTGGGACGGCTGAACACTGAAGCTTTCTTT CASSLGRLNTEAFF - TRBV5-1 - TRBJ1-1
TGTGCCATCAGTGAGTCGGAACGTAATTCACCCCTCCACTTT CAISESERNSPLHF few TRBV10-3 - TRBJ1-6
TGCGCCAGCAGCTTGGGCCTGAATGAGCAGTTCTTC CASSLGLNEQFF - TRBV5-1 - TRBJ2-1
TGCGCCAGCAGCTCAGGGGTCGGTGAAAAACTGTTTTTT CASSSGVGEKLFF - TRBV5-1 - TRBJ1-4
TGTGCCACCAGCAGAGTTCTGGGGACAGGGGACAATGAGCAGTTCTTC CATSRVLGTGDNEQFF - TRBV15 TRBD1 TRBJ2-1
TGTGCCACCAGTGATTTGCTCCGCGGCTACACCTTC CATSDLLRGYTF - TRBV24-1 - TRBJ1-2
TGTGCCAGCAGTGAAGGAATGGGACTGTTGGGCTTAGCCAAAAACATTCAGTACTTC CASSEGMGLLGLAKNIQYF - TRBV2 - TRBJ2-4
TGTGCCAGCAGCTTAGGTCGGCGGGAGTACAATGAGCAGTTCTTC CASSLGRREYNEQFF - TRBV7-9 TRBD2 TRBJ2-1
TGTGCCAGCAGCCACACAGGGGGCACAGATACGCAGTATTTT CASSHTGGTDTQYF once TRBV5-4 TRBD1 TRBJ2-3
TGCGCCAGCAGCCGAAGGACTAGCGGGAGGGTGTACGAGCAGTACTTC CASSRRTSGRVYEQYF - TRBV5-1 TRBD2 TRBJ2-7
TGTGCCAGCAGTTCCCGTAGCGGGAGGGCCTACGAGCAGTACTTC CASSSRSGRAYEQYF - TRBV6-5 TRBD2 TRBJ2-7
TGTGCCAGCAGAGGAGCGGGAGGGTACAATGAGCAGTTCTTC CASRGAGGYNEQFF - TRBV28 TRBD2 TRBJ2-1
TGTGCCAGCAGCTTAGATCATGGGACCCCTGAGCAGTTCTTC CASSLDHGTPEQFF - TRBV11-2 - TRBJ2-1
TGTGCCAGCGGGCTAGCCGGGTCCTACGAGCAGTACTTC CASGLAGSYEQYF once TRBV7-2 - TRBJ2-7
TGTGCCAGCAGCCTGGACAGGAGGAACACTGAAGCTTTCTTT CASSLDRRNTEAFF - TRBV7-2 TRBD1 TRBJ1-1
TGTGCCAGCAGTCTAGGGGGCGCCGACCACAACCCCCTCCACTTT CASSLGGADHNPLHF - TRBV28 TRBD1 TRBJ1-6
TGTGCCAGCATGACGGGGGCTAAAGATACGCAGTATTTT CASMTGAKDTQYF - TRBV6-5 - TRBJ2-3
TGCAGTGCTAGTCGGAGGTCTGGTAATCAGCCCCAGCATTTT CSASRRSGNQPQHF - TRBV20-1 - TRBJ1-5
TGTGCCAGCAGAGACTGGGGACAGGAGAGAACTAGCACAGATACGCAGTATTTT CASRDWGQERTSTDTQYF once TRBV27 TRBD1 TRBJ2-3
TGTGCCAGCAGTCTTAACCCGGGACAGAGGAAGTCCAACTATGGCTACACCTTC CASSLNPGQRKSNYGYTF - TRBV28 TRBD1 TRBJ1-2
TGTGCCAGCAGTGGGACAGGGGGCTCTGGGGCCAACGTCCTGACTTTC CASSGTGGSGANVLTF - TRBV6-4 TRBD1 TRBJ2-6
TGTGCCAGCAGCTCCCCCCCGGACTACGAGCAGTACTTC CASSSPPDYEQYF - TRBV9 - TRBJ2-7
TGCGCCAGCAGCTTACCCCCGACCAGGCTGCAGTTCTTC CASSLPPTRLQFF - TRBV5-1 - TRBJ2-1
TGTGCCAGTAGTCTACAAACCGGGACTAGTAGAGAGACCCAGTACTTC CASSLQTGTSRETQYF - TRBV19 TRBD2 TRBJ2-5